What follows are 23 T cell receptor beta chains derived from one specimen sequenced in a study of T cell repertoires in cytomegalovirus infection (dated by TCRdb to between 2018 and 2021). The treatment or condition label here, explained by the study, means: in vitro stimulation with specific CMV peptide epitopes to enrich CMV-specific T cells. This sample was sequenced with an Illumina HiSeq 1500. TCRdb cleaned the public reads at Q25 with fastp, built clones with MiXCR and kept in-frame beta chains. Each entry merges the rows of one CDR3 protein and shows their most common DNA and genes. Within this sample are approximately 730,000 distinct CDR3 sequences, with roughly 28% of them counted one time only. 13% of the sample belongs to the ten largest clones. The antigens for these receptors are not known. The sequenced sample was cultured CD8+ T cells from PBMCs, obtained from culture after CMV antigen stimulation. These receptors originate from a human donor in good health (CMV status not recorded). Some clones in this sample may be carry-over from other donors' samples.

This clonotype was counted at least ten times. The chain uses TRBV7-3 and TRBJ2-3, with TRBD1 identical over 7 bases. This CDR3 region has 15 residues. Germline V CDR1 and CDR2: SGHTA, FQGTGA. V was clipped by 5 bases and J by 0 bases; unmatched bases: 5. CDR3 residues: CASSATGASTDTQYF. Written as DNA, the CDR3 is TGTGCCAGCAGCGCCACAGGGGCTAGCACAGATACGCAGTATTTT.

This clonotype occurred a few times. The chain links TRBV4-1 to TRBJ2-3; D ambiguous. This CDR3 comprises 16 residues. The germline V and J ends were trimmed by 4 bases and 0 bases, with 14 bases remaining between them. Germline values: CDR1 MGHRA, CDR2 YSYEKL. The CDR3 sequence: CASSPLIHSSTDTQYF. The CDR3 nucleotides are TGCGCCAGCAGCCCCCTGATACATAGCAGCACAGATACGCAGTATTTT.

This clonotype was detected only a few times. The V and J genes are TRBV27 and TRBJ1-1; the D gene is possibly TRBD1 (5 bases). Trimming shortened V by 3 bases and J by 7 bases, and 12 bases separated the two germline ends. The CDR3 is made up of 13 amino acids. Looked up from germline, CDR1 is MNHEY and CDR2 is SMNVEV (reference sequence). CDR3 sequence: CASSLGRTHEAFF. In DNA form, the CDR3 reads TGTGCCAGCAGTTTGGGACGGACACATGAAGCTTTCTTT.

The CDR3 here is CSVRDRETEAFF. CDR3 DNA: TGCAGCGTTCGAGACAGGGAGACTGAAGCTTTCTTT. The gene calls are TRBV29-1 and TRBJ1-1; 7 nucleotides match TRBD1. CDR3 length: 12 residues. The junction had 5 bases not matched to a gene; V was cut back by 5 bases and J by 5 bases. Germline CDR1 SQVTM, CDR2 ANQGSEA.

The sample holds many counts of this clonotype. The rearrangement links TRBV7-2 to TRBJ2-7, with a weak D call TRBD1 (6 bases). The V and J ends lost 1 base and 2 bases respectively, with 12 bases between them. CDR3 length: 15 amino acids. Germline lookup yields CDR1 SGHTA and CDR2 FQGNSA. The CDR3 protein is CASSLEYQGPYEQYF. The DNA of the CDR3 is TGTGCCAGCAGCTTAGAATATCAGGGGCCCTACGAGCAGTACTTC.

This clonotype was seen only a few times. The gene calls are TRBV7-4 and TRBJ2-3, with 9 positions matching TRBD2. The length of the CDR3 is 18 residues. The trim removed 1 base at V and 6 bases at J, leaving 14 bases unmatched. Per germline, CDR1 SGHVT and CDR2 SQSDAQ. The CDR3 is CASSLGRFGGGASDTQYF. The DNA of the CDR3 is TGTGCCAGCAGCTTAGGTCGATTTGGCGGGGGGGCCTCTGATACGCAGTATTTT.

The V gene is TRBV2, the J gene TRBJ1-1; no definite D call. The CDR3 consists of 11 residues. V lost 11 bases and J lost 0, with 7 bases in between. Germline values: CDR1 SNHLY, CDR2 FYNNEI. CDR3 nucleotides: TGTGCCGTACAGCTGAACACTGAAGCTTTCTTT. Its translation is CAVQLNTEAFF.

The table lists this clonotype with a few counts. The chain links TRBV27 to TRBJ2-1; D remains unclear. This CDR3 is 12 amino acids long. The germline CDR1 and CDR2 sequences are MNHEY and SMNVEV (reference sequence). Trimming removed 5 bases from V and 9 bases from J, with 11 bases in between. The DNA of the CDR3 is TGTGCCAGCAGTCCTTCCAATAGTGAGCAGTTCTTC. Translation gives CASSPSNSEQFF.

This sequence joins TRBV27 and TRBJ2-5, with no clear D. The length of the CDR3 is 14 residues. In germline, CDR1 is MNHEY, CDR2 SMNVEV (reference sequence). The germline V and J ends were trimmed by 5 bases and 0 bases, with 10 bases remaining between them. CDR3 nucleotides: TGTGCCAGCAGTGACGGGTTGTACCAAGAGACCCAGTACTTC. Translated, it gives CASSDGLYQETQYF.

The CDR3 DNA reads TGCAGTGCCACCAACCCACCTGACAGGGAAATTAAAAACATTCAGTACTTC. Translated: CSATNPPDREIKNIQYF. The chain uses TRBV20-1 and TRBJ2-4; 7 bases line up with TRBD1. Unmatched junction bases numbered 18, after V lost 6 bases and J lost 4 bases. The CDR3 consists of 17 residues. Germline V gene data show CDR1 as DFQATT and CDR2 as SNEGSKA (reference sequence).

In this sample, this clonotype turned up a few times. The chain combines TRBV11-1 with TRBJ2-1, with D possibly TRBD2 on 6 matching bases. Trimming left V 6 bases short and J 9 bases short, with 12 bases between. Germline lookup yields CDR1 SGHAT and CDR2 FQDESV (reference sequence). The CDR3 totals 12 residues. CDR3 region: CASSPGGLEQFF. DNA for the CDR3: TGTGCCAGCAGTCCCGGGGGACTTGAGCAGTTCTTC.

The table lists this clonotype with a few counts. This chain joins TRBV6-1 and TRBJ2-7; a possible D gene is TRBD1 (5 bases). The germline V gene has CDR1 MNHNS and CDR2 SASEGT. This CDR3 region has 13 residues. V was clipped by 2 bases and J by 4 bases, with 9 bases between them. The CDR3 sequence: CASSERQIYEQYV. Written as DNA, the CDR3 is TGTGCCAGCAGTGAAAGACAGATTTACGAGCAGTACGTC.

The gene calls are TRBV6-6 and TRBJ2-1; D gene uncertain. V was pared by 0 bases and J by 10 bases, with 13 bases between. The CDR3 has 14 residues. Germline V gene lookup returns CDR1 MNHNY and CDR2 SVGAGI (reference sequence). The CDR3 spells CASSYSKQYGEQFF. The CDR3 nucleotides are TGTGCCAGCAGTTACTCGAAGCAATACGGGGAGCAGTTCTTC.

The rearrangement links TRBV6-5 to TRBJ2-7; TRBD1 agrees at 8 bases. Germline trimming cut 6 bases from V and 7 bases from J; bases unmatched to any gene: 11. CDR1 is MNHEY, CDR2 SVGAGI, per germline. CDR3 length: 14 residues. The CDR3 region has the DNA TGTGCCAGCAGATCCGGGACAGGACCCCCGGAGCAGTACTTC. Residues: CASRSGTGPPEQYF.

The CDR3 nucleotides read TGTGCCAGCAGTTACCAAAGGGCGGGTTCGAACACCGGGGAGCTGTTTTTT. Translation gives CASSYQRAGSNTGELFF. This sequence joins TRBV6-2 or TRBV6-3 and TRBJ2-2, with D possibly being TRBD2 (5 bases). Germline V lookup: CDR1 MNHEY, CDR2 SVGEGT. V lost 2 bases and J 0 bases, leaving 13 bases between the germline ends. The CDR3 consists of 17 residues.

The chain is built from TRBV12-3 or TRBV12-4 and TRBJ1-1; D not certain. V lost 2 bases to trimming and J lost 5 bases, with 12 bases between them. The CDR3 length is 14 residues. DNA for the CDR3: TGTGCCAGCAGTTTATACACCCGGAAAACTGAAGCTTTCTTT. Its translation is CASSLYTRKTEAFF.

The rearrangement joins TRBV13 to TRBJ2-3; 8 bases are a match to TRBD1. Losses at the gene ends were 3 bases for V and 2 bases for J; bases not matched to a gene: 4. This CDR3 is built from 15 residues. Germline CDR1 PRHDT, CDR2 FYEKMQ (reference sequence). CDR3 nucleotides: TGTGCCAGCAGCTTCGGGACAGGAGTCACAGATACGCAGTATTTT. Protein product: CASSFGTGVTDTQYF.

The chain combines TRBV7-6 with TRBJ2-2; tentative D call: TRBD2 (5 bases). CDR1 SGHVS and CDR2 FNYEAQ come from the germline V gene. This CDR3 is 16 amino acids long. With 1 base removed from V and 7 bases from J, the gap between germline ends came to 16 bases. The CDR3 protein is CASSLEWQPEGGELFF. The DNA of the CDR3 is TGTGCCAGCAGCTTAGAATGGCAACCTGAGGGCGGGGAGCTGTTTTTT.

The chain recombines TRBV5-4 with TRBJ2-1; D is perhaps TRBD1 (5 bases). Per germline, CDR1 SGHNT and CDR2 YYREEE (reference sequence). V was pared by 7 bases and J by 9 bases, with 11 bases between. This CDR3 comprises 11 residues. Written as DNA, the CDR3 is TGTGCCAGCCTTTGGGGCGGTGAGCAGTTCTTC. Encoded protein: CASLWGGEQFF.

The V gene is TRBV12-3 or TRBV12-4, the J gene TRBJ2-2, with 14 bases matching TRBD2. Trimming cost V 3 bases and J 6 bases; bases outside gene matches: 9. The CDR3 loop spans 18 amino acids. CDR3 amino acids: CASSFYSPGLAGAGELFF. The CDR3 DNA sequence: TGTGCCAGCAGTTTTTATTCCCCGGGACTAGCGGGGGCCGGGGAGCTGTTTTTT.

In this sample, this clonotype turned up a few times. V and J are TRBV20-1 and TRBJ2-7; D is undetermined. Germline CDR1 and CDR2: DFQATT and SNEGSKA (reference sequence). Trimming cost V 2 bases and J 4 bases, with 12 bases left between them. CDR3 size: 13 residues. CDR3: CSARSREAYEQYF. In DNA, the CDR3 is TGCAGTGCTAGATCCCGAGAGGCATACGAGCAGTACTTC.

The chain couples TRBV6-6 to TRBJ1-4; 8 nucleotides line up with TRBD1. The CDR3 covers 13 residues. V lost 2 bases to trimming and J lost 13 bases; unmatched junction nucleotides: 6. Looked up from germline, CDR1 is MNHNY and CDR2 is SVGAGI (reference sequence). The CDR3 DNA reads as TGTGCCAGCAGTTACGGACAGGGTCAGGGACTGTTTTTT. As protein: CASSYGQGQGLFF.

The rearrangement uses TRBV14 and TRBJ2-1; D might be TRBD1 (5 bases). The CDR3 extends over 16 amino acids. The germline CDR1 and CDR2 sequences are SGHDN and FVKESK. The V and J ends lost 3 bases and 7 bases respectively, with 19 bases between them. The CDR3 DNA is TGTGCCAGCAGCCATGGGCAGGGAATCTTAGATAATGAGCAGTTCTTC. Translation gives CASSHGQGILDNEQFF.